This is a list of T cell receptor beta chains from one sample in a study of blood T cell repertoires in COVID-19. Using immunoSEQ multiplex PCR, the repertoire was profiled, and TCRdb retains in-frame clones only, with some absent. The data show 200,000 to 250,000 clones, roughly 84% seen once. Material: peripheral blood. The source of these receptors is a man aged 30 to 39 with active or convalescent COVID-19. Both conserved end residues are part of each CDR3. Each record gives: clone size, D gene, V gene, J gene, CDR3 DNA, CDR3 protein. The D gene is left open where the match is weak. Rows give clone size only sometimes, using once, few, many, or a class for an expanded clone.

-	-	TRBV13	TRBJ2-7	TGTGCCAGCAGCCCTAAGCGGTCTCCCTCCTACGAGCAGTACTTC	CASSPKRSPSYEQYF
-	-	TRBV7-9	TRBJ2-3	TGTGCCAGCAGCTTACGAACTGTTAGCACAGATACGCAGTATTTT	CASSLRTVSTDTQYF
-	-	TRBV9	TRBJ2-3	TGTGCCAGCAGCGTAGCCGGGGGAAGCACAGATACGCAGTATTTT	CASSVAGGSTDTQYF
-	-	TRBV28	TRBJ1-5	TGTGCCAGCAGCTCTCCTGGGGGCGGGTATTATCAGCCCCAGCATTTT	CASSSPGGGYYQPQHF
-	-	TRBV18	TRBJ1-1	TGTGCCAGCTCACCATCGGCAGGGGAGAACACTGAAGCTTTCTTT	CASSPSAGENTEAFF
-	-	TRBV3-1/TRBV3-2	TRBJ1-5	TGTGCCAGCAGCCAAGGGAGTAGAGGGCAGAATCAGCCCCAGCATTTT	CASSQGSRGQNQPQHF
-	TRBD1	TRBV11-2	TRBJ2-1	TGTGCCAGCAGTCCCGGGACAGGACCCTACAATGAGCAGTTCTTC	CASSPGTGPYNEQFF
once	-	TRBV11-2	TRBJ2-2	TGTGCCAGCAGCCCTACTAACACCGGGGAGCTGTTTTTT	CASSPTNTGELFF
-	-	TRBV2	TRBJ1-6	TGTGCCAGCAGTATCCAGGGAAGGTCCTATAATTCACCCCTCCACTTT	CASSIQGRSYNSPLHF
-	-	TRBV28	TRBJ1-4	TGTGCCACCACGGGGATGGGGGAAAAACTGTTTTTT	CATTGMGEKLFF
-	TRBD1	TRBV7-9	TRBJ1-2	TGTGCCAGCAGCTTACCAGGGACAGGAGTCTATGGCTACACCTTC	CASSLPGTGVYGYTF
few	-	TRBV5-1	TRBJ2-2	TGCGCCAGCAGCTTTACCGGTGAGCTGTTTTTT	CASSFTGELFF
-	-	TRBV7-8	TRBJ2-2	TGTGCCAGCAGCTTCACTATAAGCACCGGGGAGCTGTTTTTT	CASSFTISTGELFF
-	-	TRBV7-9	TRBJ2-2	TGTGCCAGCAGCCTCCTAAACTACGCCGGGGAGCTGTTTTTT	CASSLLNYAGELFF
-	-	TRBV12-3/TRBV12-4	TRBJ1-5	TGTGCCAGCAGGGACAGAGATCAGCCCCAGCATTTT	CASRDRDQPQHF
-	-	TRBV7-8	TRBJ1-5	TGTGCCAGCAGCTTAGAGGTAGGGGGCAATCAGCCCCAGCATTTT	CASSLEVGGNQPQHF
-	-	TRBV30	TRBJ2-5	TGTGCCTGGAGTGCCTCCTCTTTCGCGGAGACCCAGTACTTC	CAWSASSFAETQYF
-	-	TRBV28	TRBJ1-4	TGTGCCAGCAGTTCCTACAGGTCAATTAATGAAAAACTGTTTTTT	CASSSYRSINEKLFF